The T cell receptor (beta chain) under discussion was sequenced for a study of blood T cell repertoires in COVID-19. Germline V lookup: CDR1 MDHEN, CDR2 SYDVKM. The CDR3 has 13 amino acids. Trimming took off 5 bases at V and 3 bases at J, with 10 bases between the two ends. Authors' analysis steps: Nucleated cell counts were estimated from reference gene primer amplification. Here immunoSEQ multiplex PCR was the method, and the copy in TCRdb shows in-frame clones only, minus some. The V and J calls and the clone size are those of that table, but D and trimming were determined from the DNA. Of 300,000 or so clones detected, around nine tenths appear once; the ten largest clones hold 1%.

The V and J genes are TRBV28 and TRBJ1-1, with D perhaps TRBD1 (6 bases). The sequence came from a man aged 45 to 65 with active or convalescent COVID-19. The sequenced sample consisted of peripheral blood. CDR3 in DNA: TGTGCCAGCAGTCTACAGGGATACACTGAAGCTTTCTTT. Its translation is CASSLQGYTEAFF. Complete variable domain (other parts from reference TRBV28 and TRBJ1-1): DVKVTQSSRYLVKRTGEKVFLECVQDMDHENMFWYRQDPGLGLRLIYFSYDVKMKEKGDIPEGYSVSREKKERFSLILESASTNQTSMYLCASSLQGYTEAFFGQGTRLTVV.